This entry lists 31 T cell receptor beta chains sequenced from one sample in a study of blood T cell repertoires in COVID-19. Sequencing used immunoSEQ multiplex PCR; TCRdb keeps in-frame clones, though not all of them. Altogether approximately 12,000 clones are present, approximately 80% being singletons, with the ten largest covering less than 4.5%. The sample comprised peripheral blood. The receptors originated from a woman aged 55-70 years with acute or convalescent COVID-19.

There are a few counts of this clone. The chain links TRBV19 to TRBJ2-5, with TRBD1 identical over 10 bases. Germline loops: CDR1 LNHDA, CDR2 SQIVND (reference sequence). The CDR3 is made up of 16 amino acids. V was clipped by 6 bases and J by 5 bases; unmatched bases: 12. This chain's CDR3 is CASSLIPGQGIETQYF. The CDR3, as DNA: TGTGCCAGTAGCCTGATTCCGGGACAGGGGATTGAGACCCAGTACTTC.

This chain links TRBV11-2 with TRBJ1-2; 8 bases align to TRBD1. The germline V gene encodes CDR1 SGHAT and CDR2 FQNNGV. Losses at the gene ends were 5 bases for V and 7 bases for J; bases not matched to a gene: 9. The CDR3 is 14 residues long. CDR3 in DNA: TGTGCCAGCAGCCCGGACAGGGCACTGGGTGGCTACACCTTC. Its protein product is CASSPDRALGGYTF.

The chain couples TRBV6-1 to TRBJ1-1; possibly TRBD1 for D (6 bases). The CDR3 is 15 residues long. V lost 8 bases to trimming and J lost 0 bases, with 16 bases between them. The germline V gene has CDR1 MNHNS and CDR2 SASEGT. The CDR3 DNA sequence: TGTGCCAGCTACAAGATGGGGGCCTTGAACACTGAAGCTTTCTTT. This sequence encodes CASYKMGALNTEAFF.

The chain carries TRBV7-3 and TRBJ2-1, with D possibly being TRBD2 (5 bases). The CDR3 runs 14 residues. V was cut by 7 bases and J by 3 bases, with 13 bases left in between. Germline values: CDR1 SGHTA, CDR2 FQGTGA. For the CDR3, the DNA is TGTGCCAGCACCCCCGGTGGAGGCTACAATGAGCAGTTCTTC. Amino acid sequence: CASTPGGGYNEQFF.

The chain combines TRBV5-1 with TRBJ1-1; D possibly corresponds to TRBD1 (5 bases). Trimming removed 6 bases from V and 6 bases from J, with 15 bases in between. This CDR3 has 13 residues. Germline assignment: CDR1 SGHRS and CDR2 YFSETQ. DNA for the CDR3: TGCGCCAGCACCTCCGCGACAGTCTCTGAAGCTTTCTTT. Its translation: CASTSATVSEAFF.

The chain employs TRBV18 and TRBJ2-3, with 8 bases fitting TRBD1. The CDR3 spans 15 residues. Germline V gene data show CDR1 as KGHSH and CDR2 as LQKENI. V lost 2 bases, J lost 5 bases, and 6 bases stayed unmatched. The CDR3 sequence is CASSPVDRDEDTQYF. The CDR3, as DNA: TGTGCCAGCTCACCAGTGGACAGGGATGAAGATACGCAGTATTTT.

The chain links TRBV13 to TRBJ1-1; a weak D match, TRBD1 (5 bases). The germline V and J ends were trimmed by 2 bases and 0 bases, with 16 bases remaining between them. Germline values: CDR1 PRHDT, CDR2 FYEKMQ (reference sequence). This CDR3 region has 17 residues. The CDR3 region has the DNA TGTGCCAGCAGCTTAAAGGACAAAACACACATGAACACTGAAGCTTTCTTT. As protein: CASSLKDKTHMNTEAFF.

V and J are TRBV11-1 and TRBJ2-7, with 7 bases fitting TRBD1. This CDR3 region has 15 residues. With V trimmed by 5 bases and J by 2 bases, 9 bases remained unmatched. Germline CDR1 SGHAT, CDR2 FQDESV (reference sequence). This CDR3 is CASSLKTGTPYEQYF. Written as DNA, the CDR3 is TGTGCCAGCAGCCTGAAGACAGGGACGCCCTACGAGCAGTACTTC.

The rearrangement links TRBV3-1 (or the pseudogene TRBV3-2) to TRBJ1-1; possibly TRBD1 for D (5 bases). V lost 6 bases, J lost 4 bases, and 12 bases lay in between. This CDR3 is built from 13 residues. Germline V gene data show CDR1 as LGHDT and CDR2 as YNNKEL (reference sequence). CDR3 in DNA: TGTGCCAGCAGACGACAGTGGAGCACTGAAGCTTTCTTT. Translation: CASRRQWSTEAFF.

This sequence joins TRBV5-4 and TRBJ2-5, with 8 bases lining up with TRBD1. The length of the CDR3 is 13 residues. Per the germline V gene, CDR1 is SGHNT and CDR2 is YYREEE (reference sequence). With 4 bases clipped from V and 4 bases from J, the junction kept 3 bases outside the gene matches. The CDR3 DNA follows: TGTGCCAGCAGCCACGGACAGGGAGAGACCCAGTACTTC. This gives the protein CASSHGQGETQYF.

The V and J genes are TRBV24-1 and TRBJ2-2; 9 nucleotides agree with TRBD1. With V trimmed by 0 bases and J by 1 base, 8 bases remained unmatched. Germline CDR1 and CDR2: KGHDR and SFDVKD. CDR3 size: 19 residues. CDR3: CATSDLTDRTGENTGELFF. The CDR3, as DNA: TGTGCCACCAGTGATTTGACCGATCGGACAGGGGAGAACACCGGGGAGCTGTTTTTT.

The CDR3 sequence: CASSPAGQGSYGYTF. The CDR3 DNA reads as TGTGCCAGCAGCCCCGCGGGACAGGGAAGCTATGGCTACACCTTC. The rearrangement joins TRBV9 to TRBJ1-2; TRBD1 matches at 9 bases. V lost 4 bases to trimming and J lost 4 bases; unmatched junction nucleotides: 8. This CDR3 has 15 amino acids. The germline V gene has CDR1 SGDLS and CDR2 YYNGEE.

The rearrangement uses TRBV7-2 and TRBJ2-3, with a tentative D call TRBD2 (5 bases). The CDR3 covers 18 residues. With 10 bases removed from V and 2 bases from J, the gap between germline ends came to 28 bases. Germline CDR1 is SGHTA and CDR2 is FQGNSA. CDR3 nucleotide sequence: TGTGCCACCACCGAGTGGCTGCGGGTAGCTCCCCCCACAGATACGCAGTATTTT. It codes for CATTEWLRVAPPTDTQYF.

In its sample, this clone was seen a few times. The rearrangement uses TRBV4-1 and TRBJ1-5, with D uncertain. Germline CDR1 and CDR2: MGHRA and YSYEKL. This CDR3 spans 13 amino acids. The V end was cut by 0 bases, the J end by 5 bases, with 5 bases between. The CDR3 DNA reads as TGCGCCAGCAGCCAAGATCGGGATCAGCCCCAGCATTTT. Its translation: CASSQDRDQPQHF.

A few counts support this clone. The V call is TRBV27, the J call TRBJ1-5; D remains ambiguous. Looked up from germline, CDR1 is MNHEY and CDR2 is SMNVEV (reference sequence). The V gene lost 4 bases and the J gene lost 0 bases, with 4 bases spanning the gap. The CDR3 runs to 13 residues. The CDR3 DNA sequence: TGTGCCAGCAGTTCCTATAGCAATCAGCCCCAGCATTTT. This translates into CASSSYSNQPQHF.

The V call is TRBV9, the J call TRBJ1-1; possibly TRBD1 for D (6 bases). V was clipped by 4 bases and J by 0 bases, with 13 bases between them. This CDR3 is 15 amino acids long. Per the germline V gene, CDR1 is SGDLS and CDR2 is YYNGEE. The CDR3 nucleotides read TGTGCCAGCAGCCCCCGACAGGATCTGAACACTGAAGCTTTCTTT. It translates to CASSPRQDLNTEAFF.

For the CDR3, the DNA is TGTGCCAGCAGCCAACTGACAGGGAACTATGGCTACACCTTC. Translated, it gives CASSQLTGNYGYTF. V and J are TRBV7-9 and TRBJ1-2; 7 bases fit TRBD1. Looked up from germline, CDR1 is SEHNR and CDR2 is FQNEAQ (reference sequence). Trimming at V came to 5 bases and at J to 2 bases, leaving 5 bases not matched to a gene. The CDR3 has 14 amino acids.

The chain links TRBV12-3 or TRBV12-4 to TRBJ2-7, with 13 positions matching TRBD2. The CDR3 is 13 amino acids. J gave up 7 bases and V 6 bases, and 3 bases lay outside the gene matches. The CDR3 here is CASSLLAGGEQYF. As DNA, the CDR3 is TGTGCCAGCAGCTTACTAGCGGGGGGGGAGCAGTACTTC.

The chain combines TRBV9 with TRBJ2-3, with 15 positions matching TRBD2. This CDR3 contains 17 residues. The junction had 5 bases not matched to a gene; V was cut back by 0 bases and J by 6 bases. Germline V lookup: CDR1 SGDLS, CDR2 YYNGEE. The CDR3 DNA is TGTGCCAGCAGCGTAGGGACTAGCGGGGGGGCGTCCGATACGCAGTATTTT. This translates into CASSVGTSGGASDTQYF. The full variable domain, completed using reference TRBV9 and TRBJ2-3, is DSGVTQTPKHLITATGQRVTLRCSPRSGDLSVYWYQQSLDQGLQFLIQYYNGEERAKGNILERFSAQQFPDLHSELNLSSLELGDSALYFCASSVGTSGGASDTQYFGPGTRLTVL.

The V and J genes are TRBV3-1 (or the pseudogene TRBV3-2) and TRBJ1-2; D call uncertain. Trimming cost V 3 bases and J 10 bases, with 15 bases left between them. The CDR3 consists of 13 residues. CDR1 is LGHDT and CDR2 is YNNKEL in the germline V gene (reference sequence). This CDR3 reads CASSQTYMRDYTF. In DNA, the CDR3 is TGTGCCAGCAGCCAGACGTATATGCGGGACTACACCTTC.

The V gene is TRBV27, the J gene TRBJ1-2; tentative D call: TRBD1 (5 bases). V was shortened by 4 bases and J by 7 bases, with 19 bases between the two germline ends. This CDR3 spans 15 amino acids. CDR1 is MNHEY, CDR2 SMNVEV, per germline (reference sequence). CDR3 nucleotide sequence: TGTGCCAGCAGTTGGGGGGTCACAGGCTCGGGTGGCTACACCTTC. This encodes CASSWGVTGSGGYTF.

The chain employs TRBV9 and TRBJ2-1; TRBD2 matches at 8 bases. The ends lost 4 bases at V and 0 bases at J; junction bases unmatched: 21. From germline, CDR1 is SGDLS and CDR2 YYNGEE. The CDR3 is made up of 21 amino acids. CDR3 protein: CASSHPWGRGVIESSYNEQFF. CDR3 sequence (DNA): TGTGCCAGCAGCCATCCGTGGGGGCGGGGGGTTATCGAAAGCTCCTACAATGAGCAGTTCTTC.

The V and J genes are TRBV5-1 and TRBJ1-6, with D uncertain. In germline, CDR1 is SGHRS, CDR2 YFSETQ. Trimming pared 0 bases from V and 10 bases from J, leaving 20 bases between. This CDR3 is built from 17 residues. CDR3 region: CASSLASGSWRDSPLHF. Written as DNA, the CDR3 is TGCGCCAGCAGCTTGGCCAGCGGATCATGGCGAGACTCACCCCTCCACTTT. Based on the CDR3 plus reference TRBV5-1 and TRBJ1-6, the full variable domain is KAGVTQTPRYLIKTRGQQVTLSCSPISGHRSVSWYQQTPGQGLQFLFEYFSETQRNKGNFPGRFSGRQFSNSRSEMNVSTLELGDSALYLCASSLASGSWRDSPLHFGNGTRLTVT.

CDR3 nucleotides: TGTGCCATCAATGTTGAGGCGGACACCGGCCCTGTTAACACCGGGGAGCTGTTTTTT. This codes for CAINVEADTGPVNTGELFF. The gene calls are TRBV10-3 and TRBJ2-2; D is perhaps TRBD1 (5 bases). Germline V gene data show CDR1 as ENHRY and CDR2 as SYGVKD. Trimming took off 7 bases at V and 2 bases at J, with 26 bases between the two ends. There are 19 residues in the CDR3.

The V gene is TRBV27, the J gene TRBJ2-1; no clear D. Between the trimmed V and J ends, which lost 1 base and 9 bases, there was a span of 19 bases. The CDR3 runs 16 residues. The V gene's germline CDR1 is MNHEY and CDR2 SMNVEV (reference sequence). CDR3 sequence (DNA): TGTGCCAGCAGTTTATTTCGCCCCCCCATTGCGCTTGAGCAGTTCTTC. It translates to CASSLFRPPIALEQFF.

This chain links TRBV5-6 with TRBJ1-1; 9 bases match TRBD1. Germline loops: CDR1 SGHDT, CDR2 YYEEEE. J gave up 3 bases and V 4 bases, and 4 bases lay outside the gene matches. The CDR3 length is 14 residues. DNA of the CDR3: TGTGCCAGCAGCGGAGGACAGGGGTACACTGAAGCTTTCTTT. This gives the protein CASSGGQGYTEAFF.

This clone was seen only once. V is TRBV19 and J is TRBJ1-5; D remains unclear. Germline V gene data show CDR1 as LNHDA and CDR2 as SQIVND (reference sequence). With 7 bases removed from V and 7 bases from J, the gap between germline ends came to 14 bases. The CDR3 extends over 13 amino acids. CDR3 sequence: CASTYSLGQPQHF. The DNA of the CDR3 is TGTGCCAGTACCTATAGTTTGGGCCAGCCCCAGCATTTT. Supplemented by reference TRBV19 and TRBJ1-5, the full variable domain reads DGGITQSPKYLFRKEGQNVTLSCEQNLNHDAMYWYRQDPGQGLRLIYYSQIVNDFQKGDIAEGYSVSREKKESFPLTVTSAQKNPTAFYLCASTYSLGQPQHFGDGTRLSIL.

The chain employs TRBV4-1 and TRBJ1-4; D is undetermined. Per the germline V gene, CDR1 is MGHRA and CDR2 is YSYEKL. The CDR3 runs 17 residues. Trimming cost V 4 bases and J 5 bases, with 20 bases left between them. CDR3 sequence reads: CASSLTRLRGRNEKLFF. DNA of the CDR3: TGCGCCAGCAGCCTCACCCGGCTGCGGGGTCGAAATGAAAAACTGTTTTTT.

A remark on this clone: Germline is not matched at one junction end, which may reflect a read error. CDR3 in amino acids: CASSVEDRGPVF. The CDR3 coding sequence is TGTGCCAGCAGCGTGGAGGACAGGGGCCCCGTCTTT. This chain uses TRBV9 with TRBJ1-1; 9 positions match TRBD1. The CDR3 extends over 12 amino acids. From germline, CDR1 is SGDLS and CDR2 YYNGEE.

This clone is a singleton in its sample. The chain recombines TRBV15 with TRBJ2-5; 7 positions match TRBD2. The V gene's germline CDR1 is LNHNV and CDR2 YYDKDF (reference sequence). J gave up 5 bases and V 5 bases, and 14 bases lay outside the gene matches. CDR3 size: 16 residues. CDR3 nucleotide sequence: TGTGCCACCAGCGCCTATCGACTAGCCCTGGGGGAGACCCAGTACTTC. It specifies CATSAYRLALGETQYF.

The chain combines TRBV5-6 with TRBJ2-7, with 8 bases matching TRBD1. The CDR3 consists of 15 residues. Germline CDR1 is SGHDT and CDR2 is YYEEEE. The J segment lost 6 bases and the V segment lost 0 bases, leaving 8 bases of the junction unmatched. The CDR3: CASSLGTGIILEQYF. The CDR3 DNA follows: TGTGCCAGCAGCTTGGGGACAGGGATTATCCTCGAGCAGTACTTC. Looking up the rest from reference TRBV5-6 and TRBJ2-7 gives the full variable domain: DAGVTQSPTHLIKTRGQQVTLRCSPKSGHDTVSWYQQALGQGPQFIFQYYEEEERQRGNFPDRFSGHQFPNYSSELNVNALLLGDSALYLCASSLGTGIILEQYFGPGTRLTVT.